This is a list of T cell receptor beta chains from one sample in a study of CD8 T cells in acute hepatitis C reinfection. Measured with immunoSEQ multiplex PCR; TCRdb has only the in-frame clones, and not every one. This sample has 38,000 or so clones, with around 87% found just once. Sequencing was carried out using naive CD8+ T cells from PBMCs. Source of these receptors: a man between 25 and 39 years old with chronic hepatitis C. The CDR3 runs from the conserved cysteine through the conserved F or W. The D gene is left open where the match is weak. Size is omitted from some rows. Given values are once, few, many or a class for expanded clones.

clone_size	v_call	j_call	d_call	cdr3_nt	cdr3_aa
-	TRBV19	TRBJ2-7	TRBD2	TGTGCCAGTAGTATGGGGGTGGGACTAGCCTACGAGCAGTACTTC	CASSMGVGLAYEQYF
-	TRBV7-8	TRBJ2-5	-	TGTGCCAGCAGCTTAATCCAAACCAAAGAGACCCAGTACTTC	CASSLIQTKETQYF
-	TRBV27	TRBJ2-2	-	TGTGCCAGCAGTTTGAGGGGGGCCGGGGAGCTGTTTTTT	CASSLRGAGELFF
few	TRBV5-6	TRBJ1-2	-	TGTGCCAGCAGCAACCGCAGGGGCACCCTCTATGGCTACACCTTC	CASSNRRGTLYGYTF
-	TRBV19	TRBJ2-1	-	TGTGCCAGTTCTCAACGACTAGAGGGCTACAATGAGCAGTTCTTC	CASSQRLEGYNEQFF
-	TRBV4-1	TRBJ1-2	-	TGCGCCAGCACTTCCAGTCGGGGATCCTATGGCTACACCTTC	CASTSSRGSYGYTF
-	TRBV27	TRBJ1-5	TRBD1	TGTGCCAGCAGTCACAGGGGTGCGAATCAGCCCCAGCATTTT	CASSHRGANQPQHF
-	TRBV6-1	TRBJ1-1	-	TGTGCCAGCCTCTATGACAGGCCCAACACTGAAGCTTTCTTT	CASLYDRPNTEAFF
-	TRBV4-1	TRBJ2-1	-	TGCGCCAGCAGCCCGACCGCAGGGGACTACAATGAGCAGTTCTTC	CASSPTAGDYNEQFF
-	TRBV13	TRBJ2-7	TRBD1	TGTGCCAGCAGCCCGACAGGGTCCTACGAGCAGTACTTC	CASSPTGSYEQYF
-	TRBV27	TRBJ1-5	-	TGTGCCAGCAGCTCCCTCGGGGAGGGTCCTTTTAGCAATCAGCCCCAGCATTTT	CASSSLGEGPFSNQPQHF
-	TRBV5-1	TRBJ1-6	-	TGCGCCAGCAGCTTGTTTATCGCGGAAACTTGGAATTCACCCCTCCACTTT	CASSLFIAETWNSPLHF
once	TRBV4-2	TRBJ1-2	TRBD1	TGTGCCAGCAGCCAGGGACAGGGTGGCTATGGCTACACCTTC	CASSQGQGGYGYTF
-	TRBV27	TRBJ1-1	-	TGTGCCAGCAGTTTCGGCGTTCAAGGGGCTAGTGAAGCTTTCTTT	CASSFGVQGASEAFF
-	TRBV5-4	TRBJ1-2	-	TGTGCCAGCAGCTTGGCCGGGAACTATGGCTACACCTTC	CASSLAGNYGYTF
-	TRBV10-3	TRBJ2-2	-	TGTGCCATCAGTGACCTAACGAGCCCCGGGGAGCTGTTTTTT	CAISDLTSPGELFF
-	TRBV27	TRBJ2-2	TRBD2	TGTGCCAGCAGTTTAGGGCTAGCGGGCGTGGAGCTGTTTTTT	CASSLGLAGVELFF
-	TRBV30	TRBJ2-4	-	TGTGCCTGGAGTTACGGGGGCCAGGCCATTCAGTACTTC	CAWSYGGQAIQYF
-	TRBV30	TRBJ2-7	-	TGTGCCTGGAGTGGAATCGGAGCGGGCCACGGCTCCTACGAGCAGTACTTC	CAWSGIGAGHGSYEQYF
-	TRBV5-5	TRBJ1-1	-	TGTGCCAGCAGCTTGGAAGTGGGGGGAGGCACTGAAGCTTTCTTT	CASSLEVGGGTEAFF
few	TRBV12-5	TRBJ1-5	TRBD1	TGTGCTAGTGGTGAGGGACAGGGGTTTCAGCCCCAGCATTTT	CASGEGQGFQPQHF
-	TRBV7-9	TRBJ2-7	TRBD1	TGTGCCAGCAGCTTAGGGTCAGGGGGCTACGAGCAGTACTTC	CASSLGSGGYEQYF